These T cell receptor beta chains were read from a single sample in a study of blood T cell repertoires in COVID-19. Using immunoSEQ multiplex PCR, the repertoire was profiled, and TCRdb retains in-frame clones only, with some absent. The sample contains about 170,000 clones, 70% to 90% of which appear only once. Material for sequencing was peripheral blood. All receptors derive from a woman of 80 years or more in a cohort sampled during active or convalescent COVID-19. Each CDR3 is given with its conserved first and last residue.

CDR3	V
CASGEQGTTGELFF	TRBV19
CASSPRQEGFPYEQYF	TRBV5-5
CASRRELRQDTEAFF	TRBV27
CASSPPNQGSLYETDTQYF	TRBV18
CASSPTSGRNEQFF	TRBV7-7
CASYAGGRQPQHF	TRBV6-5
CAIRETSGTDTQYF	TRBV10-3
CASGRGGLVAEQFF	TRBV12-5
CASSVQGNSYNEQFF	TRBV2
CASSGRDRTLPQHF	TRBV7-8
CASSFVAGVTDTQYF	TRBV27
CASSPFEIGLSGNTIYF	TRBV18
CASSLDRAGEQYF	TRBV11-3
CASSIGMQGRAETQYF	TRBV19
CSVGDSVNEKLFF	TRBV29-1
CASSGRTPSSYNEQFF	TRBV5-1
CASSIVPGTNEKLFF	TRBV19
CSVQQGARGNTIYF	TRBV29-1
CASSFPLSYEQYF	TRBV6-2/TRBV6-3
CASTLQGANSPLHF	TRBV10-3
CASSPLGGIGDTEAFF	TRBV3-1/TRBV3-2
CASSLAASGPYNEQFF	TRBV28
CASSYHGGSYEQYF	TRBV7-9
CASTDSATNEKLFF	TRBV5-1
CASSSARGQPQHF	TRBV5-8
CASVRGWSEQFF	TRBV6-5
CASSRADQGGEQFF	TRBV5-4
CASSQDLSLAGLSGELFF	TRBV4-1
CASSPSHLKYQETQYF	TRBV4-1
CASSLASEHGYTF	TRBV7-8
CASSLTSGWDTEAFF	TRBV7-2
CASSLARGKTEAFF	TRBV11-2
CASSFPGGPGELFF	TRBV5-1
CASSFNVETQYF	TRBV12-3/TRBV12-4
CASIPRLQTGELFF	TRBV28
CATSRGPGLASRKNIQYF	TRBV15
CASSTADYGYTF	TRBV12-3/TRBV12-4
CASSLVLGQPNEKLFF	TRBV5-5
CASTQGDSSGNTIYF	TRBV7-9
CASSLGPLGGEKLFF	TRBV7-9
CASSQGSGYTF	TRBV3-1/TRBV3-2
CASSTGLAGADTQYF	TRBV7-2
CATSRDVRAPPFRGF	TRBV15
CASNRAPQPQHF	TRBV28
CASSPGTSGSGNTIYF	TRBV18
CASSLDRANYGYTF	TRBV7-9
CASSQDLARNGTDTQYF	TRBV3-1/TRBV3-2
CASSQDLVGVTYGYTF	TRBV3-1/TRBV3-2
CSASATGPYNSPLHF	TRBV20-1
CASSQVEGSGYTF	TRBV14
CASSPRTRRLGEQFF	TRBV7-6
CASSSQGVAGNTIYF	TRBV27
CASSPGIGQGDEKLFF	TRBV11-3
CASSQATRQGNEQYF	TRBV4-3
CASSSATGHLNTEAFF	TRBV27
CASSQGGGQLNTEAFF	TRBV4-1